These 2 T cell receptor beta chains were all obtained from the same sample, sequenced in a study of blood T cell repertoires in COVID-19. TCRdb's copy holds only in-frame clones and misses some; the assay was immunoSEQ multiplex PCR. The sample carries around 100,000 clones, about 83% recorded once. The sequencing sample was made of peripheral blood. These receptors all stem from a human donor in a cohort sampled during active COVID-19.

The chain joins TRBV25-1 to TRBJ1-1; a possible D gene is TRBD1 (6 bases). Germline V gene sequence: CDR1 MGHDK, CDR2 SYGVNS. The CDR3 covers 15 residues. V dropped 3 bases and J dropped 3 bases, with 14 bases sitting between them. Written as DNA, the CDR3 is TGTGCCAGCAGTGACCAACCAGGGGCATACACTGAAGCTTTCTTT. It translates to CASSDQPGAYTEAFF.

This clone appeared a few times. The chain links TRBV5-1 to TRBJ1-1; 8 bases agree with TRBD1. The CDR3 totals 17 residues. The V gene end was trimmed by 1 base and the J gene end by 0 bases; junction bases not matched to a gene: 8. Germline V gives CDR1 SGHRS, CDR2 YFSETQ. The CDR3 loop reads CASSLTGGSVMNTEAFF. CDR3 DNA: TGCGCCAGCAGCTTGACAGGGGGGTCCGTGATGAACACTGAAGCTTTCTTT.